This TCR beta chain was obtained from a study of blood T cell repertoires in COVID-19. Study-level background: From T cells, B-cell-depleted T cells, or PBMCs came the material, which was cDNA or gDNA.

A remark on this clone: The same CDR3 is also encoded by other DNA sequences in this sample.

Assay: immunoSEQ multiplex PCR; the TCRdb copy retains only in-frame clones and omits some. The sample includes a few hundred thousand clones, approximately 84% of them seen just once. This CDR3 is 14 amino acids long. The germline CDR1 and CDR2 sequences are SGHRS and YFSETQ. With 1 base removed from V and 0 bases from J, the gap between germline ends came to 7 bases. Sequencing was carried out using peripheral blood. The sequence was obtained from a young woman who had recovered from COVID-19. The rearrangement joins TRBV5-1 to TRBJ1-2, with D hard to call. The CDR3 region has the DNA TGCGCCAGCAGCTTGCGGGAAGCTAACTATGGCTACACCTTC. Translating it yields CASSLREANYGYTF.